This TCR beta chain was obtained from a study of blood T cell repertoires in COVID-19. Study as a whole: Sites in the United States, Italy and Spain provided acute and convalescent COVID-19 samples.

Study processing details: Nucleated cell number was recorded as an estimate derived from reference gene primer amplification. Repertoires were generated with immunoSEQ multiplex PCR, while TCRdb's copy carries only in-frame clones and drops some. V, J and clone size are taken as reported in that table, and D and trimming were inferred from the DNA itself. In the table there are 90,000 to 100,000 clones, roughly nine tenths of which are singletons. CDR3 length equals 16 residues. V lost 5 bases and J lost 4; bases outside the gene matches: 12. Germline CDR1 reads MNHEY; CDR2 reads SVGEGT. This sequence joins TRBV6-2 or TRBV6-3 and TRBJ2-5, with 8 nucleotides matching TRBD1. Sequencing used peripheral blood. The clonotype originates from a man between 45 and 60 years old with acute or convalescent COVID-19. The CDR3 DNA is TGTGCCAGCAGTCCACCCCGACAGGGGCTGGGAGAGACCCAGTACTTC. It codes for CASSPPRQGLGETQYF.